The 8 T cell receptor beta chains below all came from one sample that was sequenced in a study of human T cells and chemical hapten exposure. One entry per CDR3 protein results from TCRdb running MiXCR on the RACE reads. The table shows around 350,000 distinct CDR3 sequences, with 4.5% to 7% occurring only once. Time point in this sample: pre-sensitization, week 0. Treatment in this sample: therapeutic diphenylcyclopropenone sensitization with weekly scalp DPC. This material consisted of whole blood, taken in connection with sensitization to the hapten diphenylcyclopropenone (DPC). Receptors were obtained from a young woman with alopecia areata. Some clones in this sample may be carry-over from other donors' samples.

This clonotype was counted many times. This chain links TRBV10-3 with TRBJ2-3; a possible D gene is TRBD2 (6 bases). This CDR3 has 15 residues. The ends were cut back, 7 bases at V and 2 bases at J, with 16 bases in the middle. Germline assignment: CDR1 ENHRY and CDR2 SYGVKD. CDR3 amino acids: CAIKTGLPSTDTQYF. The CDR3 region has the DNA TGTGCCATCAAAACGGGACTGCCCTCCACAGATACGCAGTATTTT.

J is TRBJ2-2 and V is TRBV7-9; D is ambiguous. V was shortened by 4 bases and J by 8 bases, with 11 bases between the two germline ends. Looked up from germline, CDR1 is SEHNR and CDR2 is FQNEAQ (reference sequence). The CDR3 length is 13 residues. The CDR3 sequence: CASSSGNGGELFF. CDR3 DNA sequence: TGTGCCAGCAGCTCCGGAAACGGGGGGGAGCTGTTTTTT.

This clonotype showed up many times. The chain is built from TRBV28 and TRBJ1-1; D unresolved. With 6 bases removed from V and 7 bases from J, the gap between germline ends came to 9 bases. Germline V gene lookup returns CDR1 MDHEN and CDR2 SYDVKM. The CDR3 length is 11 residues. CDR3 in DNA: TGTGCCAGCAGGCTCTACCTTGAAGCTTTCTTT. This translates into CASRLYLEAFF.

This clonotype was seen ten or more times. The chain recombines TRBV20-1 with TRBJ1-1; D not certain. CDR1 is DFQATT, CDR2 SNEGSKA, per germline (reference sequence). The CDR3 is made up of 13 amino acids. V dropped 6 bases and J dropped 0 bases, with 11 bases sitting between them. The DNA of the CDR3 is TGCAGTGCCGTGTCCACCATGAACACTGAAGCTTTCTTT. This codes for CSAVSTMNTEAFF.

The chain has TRBV18 and TRBJ1-2; no clear D. Trimming shortened V by 4 bases and J by 6 bases, and 18 bases separated the two germline ends. Germline assignment: CDR1 KGHSH and CDR2 LQKENI. This CDR3 is 15 amino acids long. CDR3 in DNA: TGTGCCAGCTCACGTAAAAACGGGCCGGGAAATGGCTACACCTTC. Amino acid sequence: CASSRKNGPGNGYTF.

This clonotype was seen at least ten times. The chain combines TRBV6-1 with TRBJ2-1, with 13 bases aligning to TRBD2. Germline CDR1 and CDR2: MNHNS and SASEGT. The CDR3 sequence is 15 residues long. The trim removed 7 bases at V and 8 bases at J, leaving 8 bases unmatched. The CDR3 DNA reads TGTGCCAGCATCGGACTAGCGGGGGAAGGCGATGAGCAGTTCTTC. Translating gives CASIGLAGEGDEQFF.

This clonotype was counted at least ten times. The rearrangement uses TRBV12-3 or TRBV12-4 and TRBJ2-5; 9 bases are shared with TRBD1. J gave up 3 bases and V 2 bases, and 7 bases lay outside the gene matches. The CDR3 is made up of 16 amino acids. CDR3 sequence reads: CASSLTGQGVEETQYF. The CDR3 nucleotides are TGTGCCAGCAGTTTAACGGGACAGGGAGTTGAAGAGACCCAGTACTTC.

With respect to this clonotype: A read error is possible here, since a much larger clone lies one base away. This chain connects TRBV6-6 to TRBJ1-1; D is uncertain. Deletions cut 5 bases from V and 8 bases from J, with 12 bases between. This CDR3 is built from 12 residues. Germline V lookup: CDR1 MNHNY, CDR2 SVGAGI (reference sequence). CDR3 protein: CASSMNSQEAFF. The CDR3 bases are TGTGCCAGCAGTATGAACAGCCAAGAAGCTTTCTTT.